The 9 T cell receptor beta chains in this list originate from one sample, sequenced in a study of T cell responses to AZD1222 COVID-19 vaccine. The protocol was immunoSEQ multiplex PCR, while the TCRdb copy is restricted to in-frame clones and leaves out a portion. The sample holds around 100,000 clones; roughly 85% are singletons and the top ten take over 3.5%. The sequencing used peripheral blood, collected 28 days after the second AZD1222 dose. Receptors were obtained from an adult who received the AZD1222 COVID-19 vaccine.

This chain connects TRBV5-1 to TRBJ2-7, with TRBD2 identical over 7 bases. The V gene end was trimmed by 1 base and the J gene end by 7 bases; junction bases not matched to a gene: 8. The CDR3 loop spans 14 amino acids. The V gene's germline CDR1 is SGHRS and CDR2 YFSETQ. The CDR3 spells CASSLTPGRGEQYF. CDR3 bases: TGCGCCAGCAGCTTGACCCCAGGGCGGGGGGAGCAGTACTTC.

The rearrangement uses TRBV11-3 and TRBJ2-3; 15 nucleotides line up with TRBD2. This CDR3 is built from 17 residues. The germline V gene encodes CDR1 SGHNT and CDR2 YENEEA. The junction had 4 bases not matched to a gene; V was cut back by 5 bases and J by 1 base. This CDR3 is CASSVGLAGGGTDTQYF. The CDR3 region has the DNA TGTGCCAGCAGCGTGGGACTAGCGGGAGGTGGCACAGATACGCAGTATTTT.

This clone was recorded a few times. The V and J genes are TRBV7-2 and TRBJ2-5, with TRBD2 matching 16 bases. Unmatched junction bases numbered 9, after V lost 1 base and J lost 13 bases. This CDR3 has 16 amino acids. Per germline, CDR1 SGHTA and CDR2 FQGNSA. CDR3 coding DNA: TGTGCCAGCAGCTTAGAACGGGGGACTAGCGGGAGGGCCCTGTACTTC. The encoded protein is CASSLERGTSGRALYF.

The V gene is TRBV7-6, the J gene TRBJ2-5, with 11 bases identical to TRBD2. The CDR3 consists of 15 residues. Germline V gene lookup returns CDR1 SGHVS and CDR2 FNYEAQ. V shed 2 bases and J 4 bases; nucleotides not matched to a gene: 3. CDR3 loop: CASSLLAGGLETQYF. The CDR3 DNA sequence: TGTGCCAGCAGCTTACTAGCGGGAGGCTTAGAGACCCAGTACTTC.

The chain carries TRBV5-1 and TRBJ2-5, with D maybe TRBD2 (6 bases). V was shortened by 1 base and J by 4 bases, with 11 bases between the two germline ends. CDR1 is SGHRS and CDR2 is YFSETQ in the germline V gene. The CDR3 is 14 residues long. CDR3 coding DNA: TGCGCCAGCAGCTTGATGGGGGGAGGAGAGACCCAGTACTTC. Its translation is CASSLMGGGETQYF.

The chain has TRBV28 and TRBJ1-4; TRBD1 matches at 9 bases. Trimming cost V 7 bases and J 0 bases; bases outside gene matches: 15. Germline CDR1 is MDHEN and CDR2 is SYDVKM. The CDR3 extends over 19 amino acids. This CDR3 is CASNLQGAGVAPTNEKLFF. The CDR3 DNA follows: TGTGCCAGCAACCTACAGGGGGCTGGTGTTGCGCCAACTAATGAAAAACTGTTTTTT.

This chain connects TRBV25-1 to TRBJ2-5; 8 bases fit TRBD1. CDR3 length: 14 amino acids. Per germline, CDR1 MGHDK and CDR2 SYGVNS. V shed 9 bases and J 1 base; nucleotides not matched to a gene: 7. The chain's CDR3 is CARTGAIPQETQYF. The DNA for the CDR3 is TGTGCCAGGACAGGGGCTATACCCCAAGAGACCCAGTACTTC.

V and J are TRBV7-2 and TRBJ2-1; D gene unclear. V lost 1 base and J lost 9, with 16 bases in between. The length of the CDR3 is 15 residues. CDR1 SGHTA and CDR2 FQGNSA come from the germline V gene. In nucleotides, the CDR3 is TGTGCCAGCAGCTTAGGGCGCTCAACCGGAGCTGAGCAGTTCTTC. The encoded protein is CASSLGRSTGAEQFF. The full variable domain, in which reference TRBV7-2 and TRBJ2-1 provide the parts outside the CDR3, is GAGVSQSPSNKVTEKGKDVELRCDPISGHTALYWYRQSLGQGLEFLIYFQGNSAPDKSGLPSDRFSAERTGGSVSTLTIQRTQQEDSAVYLCASSLGRSTGAEQFFGPGTRLTVL.

The V call is TRBV7-8, the J call TRBJ1-4; 9 nucleotides match TRBD1. After removal of 5 bases from V and 8 bases from J, the junction contained 9 bases not matched to a gene. Germline V gives CDR1 SGHVS, CDR2 FQNEAQ. This CDR3 spans 15 amino acids. The CDR3 protein is CASSGRRGQGEKLFF. In DNA form, the CDR3 reads TGTGCCAGCAGCGGGCGACGTGGACAGGGGGAAAAACTGTTTTTT. The variable domain in full, completed from reference TRBV7-8 and TRBJ1-4, reads GAGVSQSPRYKVAKRGQDVALRCDPISGHVSLFWYQQALGQGPEFLTYFQNEAQLDKSGLPSDRFFAERPEGSVSTLKIQRTQQEDSAVYLCASSGRRGQGEKLFFGSGTQLSVL.